The rows below give T cell receptor beta chains drawn from one sample of a study of T-cell reconstitution after alpha-beta-depleted transplantation in children. TCRdb redid the calling of the PCR reads with MiXCR, one entry per CDR3 protein. The sample carries approximately 400,000 distinct CDR3 sequences, roughly 17% recorded once. The source material was PBMCs, mostly from graft donor cells, sampled 360 days after TCRalphabeta/CD19-depleted stem cell transplant. The source is a boy less than two years old who had a stem cell transplant for Wiskott-Aldrich syndrome, so the T cells may come from the graft donor. Each CDR3 is given with its conserved first and last residue. The order of the fields is CDR3 DNA, CDR3 protein, J gene, CDR3 length, V gene, D gene, clone size. A D gene is named only where the DNA matches it firmly. Where a row states a size, it is once, few, many or the class of an expanded clone; other rows omit it.

DNA: TGTGCCAGCAGCTCTAGGGGCAAGAGTGAGACCCAGTACTTC
CDR3: CASSSRGKSETQYF
J: TRBJ2-5
length: 14
V: TRBV7-2
D: NA
size: NA

DNA: TGCGCCAGCAGCTTGTTACCTAGCGGGCTATCTTCCTACGAGCAGTACTTC
CDR3: CASSLLPSGLSSYEQYF
J: TRBJ2-7
length: 17
V: TRBV5-1
D: TRBD2
size: NA

DNA: TGTGCCACCAGCACAGGGGCCTACGAGCAGTACTTC
CDR3: CATSTGAYEQYF
J: TRBJ2-7
length: 12
V: TRBV24-1
D: TRBD1
size: few

DNA: TGTGCCAGCAGCCCCACTGACAGGGAAGTATACAATGAGCAGTTCTTC
CDR3: CASSPTDREVYNEQFF
J: TRBJ2-1
length: 16
V: TRBV12-3/TRBV12-4
D: TRBD1
size: NA

DNA: TGCAGTGCTAGACAGGATAGCAATCAGCCCCAGCATTTT
CDR3: CSARQDSNQPQHF
J: TRBJ1-5
length: 13
V: TRBV20-1
D: NA
size: few

DNA: TGTGCCAGCAGCCCCTGGGAACGCAAGAGCACTGAAGCTTTCTTT
CDR3: CASSPWERKSTEAFF
J: TRBJ1-1
length: 15
V: TRBV7-9
D: NA
size: few

DNA: TGTGCCAGCAGCTTGGCTATGAGACCTAGCACAGATACGCAGTATTTT
CDR3: CASSLAMRPSTDTQYF
J: TRBJ2-3
length: 16
V: TRBV7-9
D: NA
size: few

DNA: TGTGCCAGCAGCCCCAATTGGGCTAGCGGGTATAGTGTCTACAATGAGCAGTTCTTC
CDR3: CASSPNWASGYSVYNEQFF
J: TRBJ2-1
length: 19
V: TRBV11-2
D: TRBD2
size: NA

DNA: TGCAGTGCTAGAGACCGGCTACTAGCGGGATCCTACGAGCAGTACTTC
CDR3: CSARDRLLAGSYEQYF
J: TRBJ2-7
length: 16
V: TRBV20-1
D: TRBD2
size: few

DNA: TGCGCCAGCAGCTTCACTTTTTCAACTAATGAAAAACTGTTTTTT
CDR3: CASSFTFSTNEKLFF
J: TRBJ1-4
length: 15
V: TRBV5-1
D: NA
size: NA

DNA: TGTGCCAGCAGGCCACTAGCGGGGTTCAATGAGCAGTTCTTC
CDR3: CASRPLAGFNEQFF
J: TRBJ2-1
length: 14
V: TRBV27
D: TRBD2
size: few